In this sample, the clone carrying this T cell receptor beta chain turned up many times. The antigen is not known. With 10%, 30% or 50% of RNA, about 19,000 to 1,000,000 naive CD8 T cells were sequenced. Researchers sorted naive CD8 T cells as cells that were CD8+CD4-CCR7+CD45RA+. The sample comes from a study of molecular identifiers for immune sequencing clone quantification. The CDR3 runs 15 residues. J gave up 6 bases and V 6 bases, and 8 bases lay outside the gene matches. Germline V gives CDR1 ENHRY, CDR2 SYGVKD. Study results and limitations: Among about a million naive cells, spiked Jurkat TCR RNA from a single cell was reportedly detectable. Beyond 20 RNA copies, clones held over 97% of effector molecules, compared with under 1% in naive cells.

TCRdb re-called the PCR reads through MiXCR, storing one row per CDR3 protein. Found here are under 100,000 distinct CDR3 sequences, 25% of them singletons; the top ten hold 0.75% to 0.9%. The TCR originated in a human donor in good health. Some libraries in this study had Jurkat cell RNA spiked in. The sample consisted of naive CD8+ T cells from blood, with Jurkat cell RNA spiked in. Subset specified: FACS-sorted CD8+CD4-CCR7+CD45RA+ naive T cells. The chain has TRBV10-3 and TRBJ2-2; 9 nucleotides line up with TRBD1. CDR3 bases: TGTGCCATCAGCCGAGGGACAGGGTTTTCCGGGGAGCTGTTTTTT. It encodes CAISRGTGFSGELFF.